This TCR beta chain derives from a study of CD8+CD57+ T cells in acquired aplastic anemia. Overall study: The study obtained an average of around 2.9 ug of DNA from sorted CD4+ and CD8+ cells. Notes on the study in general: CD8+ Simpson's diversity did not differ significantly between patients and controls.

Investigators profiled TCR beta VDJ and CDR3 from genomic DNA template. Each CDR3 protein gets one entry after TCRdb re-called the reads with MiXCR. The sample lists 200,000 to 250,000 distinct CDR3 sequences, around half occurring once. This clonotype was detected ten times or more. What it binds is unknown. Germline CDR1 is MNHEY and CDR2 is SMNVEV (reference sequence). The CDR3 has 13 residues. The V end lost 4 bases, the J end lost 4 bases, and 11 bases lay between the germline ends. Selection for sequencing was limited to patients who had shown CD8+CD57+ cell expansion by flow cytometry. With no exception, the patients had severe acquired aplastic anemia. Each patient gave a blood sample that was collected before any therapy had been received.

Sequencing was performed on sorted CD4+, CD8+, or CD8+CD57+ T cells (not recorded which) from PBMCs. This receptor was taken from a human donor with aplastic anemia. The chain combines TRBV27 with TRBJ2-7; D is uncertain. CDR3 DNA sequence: TGTGCCAGCAGTTCCCGCCCTGGGTACGAGCAGTACTTC. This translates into CASSSRPGYEQYF.